The present TCR beta chain was sequenced within a study of Graves' ophthalmopathy and Graves' hyperthyroidism (dated by TCRdb to 2016 to 2018). Broadly, across the study: Peripheral blood was collected at initial diagnosis, before any treatment. The study used TCR beta repertoire signatures to distinguish Graves' ophthalmopathy from Graves' hyperthyroidism and to predict progression to ophthalmopathy. In total, around 140 blood samples were TCR-sequenced: approximately 42 ophthalmopathy, some 75 hyperthyroidism and about 17 hyperthyroidism-to-ophthalmopathy patients. To explore V-J signatures that distinguish ophthalmopathy from hyperthyroidism, a discovery set of around 100 patients was enrolled, made up of some 41 with ophthalmopathy and some 60 with stable hyperthyroidism. The independent validation cohort included under 20 hyperthyroidism patients plus 17 patients who later progressed from hyperthyroidism to ophthalmopathy. In roughly 6 hyperthyroidism patients, T-cell repertoires of thyroid tissue and blood were compared. Following sampling, methimazole starting at 30 mg daily was administered to hyperthyroidism patients, and high-dose intravenous methylprednisolone was administered to ophthalmopathy patients. The 100 discovery patients were randomly split 7:3 into training and test sets. The research as a whole found: Among expanded thyroid clonotypes with frequency above 0.001, most also showed up in blood, which suggests that blood repertoires may reflect the thyroid immune response. Sample size was not predetermined statistically, and investigators were not blinded to group allocation. In validation, the model predicted ophthalmopathy progression with about 71% sensitivity and less than 80% specificity; about a dozen predicted patients were CT-confirmed with GO in a median of 6.5 months. In cross-validation, the 13-signature model distinguished ophthalmopathy from stable hyperthyroidism with around 86% sensitivity and 81% to 82% specificity, while in the test set the corresponding values were about 80% and 75%.

The germline V gene yields MNHNS for CDR1 and SASEGT for CDR2. Unmatched junction bases come to 11, with V trimmed by 6 bases and J by 12 bases. The CDR3 has 13 amino acids, counting the end cysteine and phenylalanine. Only the CDR3 part of the read is kept: 39 bases, read in frame from the first base. TCR beta CDR3 regions were amplified from RNA transcripts for repertoire sequencing. HTBI primers and the Qiagen OneStep RT-PCR kit were used in a first-round RT-PCR, which was followed by a second-round multiplex PCR, size selection and purification. Libraries were sequenced on an Illumina HiSeq2000 using paired-end 100 bp reads. In the source study's methods: SOAPnuke was used to process the reads, throwing out any read that had adapters, had uncalled bases, had a mean Phred below 15, or lacked an exact constant-primer or identifier match. High-quality paired reads were merged with COPE v1.2.5. Each unique nucleotide sequence was defined as a clonotype, and clonotypes were aligned to IMGT TRB V, D and J references with MiTCR v1.1. The analysis was limited to V-J combinations with a frequency above 0.0001, which together covered more than 99% of repertoires. For each V-J combination, a TCR clonal expansion and chaos score was defined as F50 clonal expansion divided by the chaos observed in the TCRdist matrix. Welch's t-statistics and random forest were used to narrow the features down to about twelve V-J combinations, which were then fed into a naive Bayes classifier. The Morisita-Horn index was used to measure how similar the thyroid and blood repertoires were. TCRdb reworked the public reads: Q25 trimming with fastp, MiXCR clone assembly, productive beta chains retained. Rows are unified per CDR3 protein, each entry keeping the most common DNA and genes. These V and J calls originate from TCRdb's pipeline instead of the authors' own analysis. Present in this sample are 200,000 to 250,000 distinct CDR3 sequences, around a fifth of which were seen just once. Around 45% of the sample belongs to the ten largest clones.

Patients with ophthalmopathy had moderately to severely active disease, with a Clinical Activity Score of 3 or more, a NOSPECS grade of 4 or more, and a disease duration of less than 3 months. Patients were excluded if they had other autoimmune diseases, uncontrolled infections, pregnancy or lactation. Clinical symptoms, serum thyroxine, TRAb, thyroid ultrasound and orbital computed tomography were used for diagnosis. PBMCs were isolated from approximately 10 ml of fresh peripheral blood by Ficoll-Paque density gradient centrifugation. Trizol reagent was used to extract the total RNA, and its quality was then checked on an Agilent 2100 Bioanalyzer. Many counts were recorded for this clonotype. The specificity of this receptor is unknown. No base qualities exist here, and no much larger clone lies one base off it.

Sequencing used peripheral blood. This receptor chain uses TRBV6-1 and TRBJ1-2, with 9 middle bases fitting TRBD1. The origin of this receptor is a woman between 45 and 60 years old with Graves' ophthalmopathy. Donor details come from another sample of the same person, matched by shared clones. Read as DNA, the sequence is TGTGCCAGCAGGGGACAGGGACACGTTAGAAACACCTTC. Translated, this gives CASRGQGHVRNTF.